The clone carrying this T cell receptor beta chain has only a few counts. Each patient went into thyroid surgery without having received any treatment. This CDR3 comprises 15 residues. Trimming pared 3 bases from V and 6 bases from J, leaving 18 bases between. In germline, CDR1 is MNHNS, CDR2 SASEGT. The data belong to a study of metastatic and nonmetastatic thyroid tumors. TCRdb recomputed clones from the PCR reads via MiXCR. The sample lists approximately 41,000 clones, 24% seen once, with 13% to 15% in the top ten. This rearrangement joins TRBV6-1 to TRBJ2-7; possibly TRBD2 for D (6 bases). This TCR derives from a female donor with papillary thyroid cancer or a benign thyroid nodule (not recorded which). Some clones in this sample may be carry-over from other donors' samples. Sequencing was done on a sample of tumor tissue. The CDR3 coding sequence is TGTGCCAGCAGTGACGGGACTCCACCCGCCTTCGAGCAGTACTTC. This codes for CASSDGTPPAFEQYF.